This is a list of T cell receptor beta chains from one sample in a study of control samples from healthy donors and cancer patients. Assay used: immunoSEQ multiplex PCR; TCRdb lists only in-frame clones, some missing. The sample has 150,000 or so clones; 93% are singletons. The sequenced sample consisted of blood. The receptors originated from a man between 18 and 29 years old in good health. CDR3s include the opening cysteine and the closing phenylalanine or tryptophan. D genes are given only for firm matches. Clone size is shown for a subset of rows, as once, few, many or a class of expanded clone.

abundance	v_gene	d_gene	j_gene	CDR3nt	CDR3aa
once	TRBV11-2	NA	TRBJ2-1	TGTGCCAGCAGCTTTTCTCCCACTTACAATGAGCAGTTCTTC	CASSFSPTYNEQFF
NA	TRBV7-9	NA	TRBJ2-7	TGTGCCAGCAGCCCCCCCGATCAGGGCTCTATCTCCTACGAGCAGTACTTC	CASSPPDQGSISYEQYF
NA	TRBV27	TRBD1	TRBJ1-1	TGTGCCAGCAGTTTAGACAGGAGGGGGCACACTGAAGCTTTCTTT	CASSLDRRGHTEAFF
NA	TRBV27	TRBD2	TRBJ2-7	TGTGCCAGCAGTTTGGAGCGGGAGGGCCGCAACGAGCAGTACTTC	CASSLEREGRNEQYF
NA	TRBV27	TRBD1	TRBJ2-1	TGTGCCAGCAGTTTGTCCCGGGACAGGGTTGGTGATTTGGAGTTCTTC	CASSLSRDRVGDLEFF
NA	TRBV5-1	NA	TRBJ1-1	TGCGCCAGCAGTGGGGAGAGGGACCAAGCTTTCTTT	CASSGERDQAFF
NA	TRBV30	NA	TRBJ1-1	TGTGCCTGGGGGCGGACAGCGAACACTGAAGCTTTCTTT	CAWGRTANTEAFF
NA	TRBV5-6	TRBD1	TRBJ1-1	TGTGCCAGCAGCCGACAGGGGTTGAACACTGAAGCTTTCTTT	CASSRQGLNTEAFF
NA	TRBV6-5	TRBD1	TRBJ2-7	TGTGCCAGCAACTACCGGGACAGGGGACTCTACGAGCAGTACTTC	CASNYRDRGLYEQYF
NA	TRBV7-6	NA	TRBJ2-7	TGTGCCAGCAGCCCGACCGTGAAAGAGCCCTACGAGCAGTACTTC	CASSPTVKEPYEQYF
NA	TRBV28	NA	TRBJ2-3	TGTGCCACCCTCCTTGGGACCATTTTGACAGATACGCAGTATTTT	CATLLGTILTDTQYF
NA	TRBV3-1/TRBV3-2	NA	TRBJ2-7	TGTGCCAGCAGCCAAGACTCCTACGAGCAGTACTTC	CASSQDSYEQYF
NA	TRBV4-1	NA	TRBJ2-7	TGCGCCAGCAGCCAAAATGCCCGGGGGACGGACGAGCAGTACTTC	CASSQNARGTDEQYF
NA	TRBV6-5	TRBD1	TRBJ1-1	TGTGCCAGCAGACGGACAGGGGGTGATACTGAAGCTTTCTTT	CASRRTGGDTEAFF
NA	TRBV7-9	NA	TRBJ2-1	TGTGCCAGCAGCTTCAGTAACAATGAGCAGTTCTTC	CASSFSNNEQFF
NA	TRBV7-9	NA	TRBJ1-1	TGTGCCAGCAGCTTGGGGGGACCCGAAGCTTTCTTT	CASSLGGPEAFF
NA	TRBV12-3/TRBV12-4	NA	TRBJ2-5	TGTGCCAGCAGTGGGCGGGCCCAGTACTTC	CASSGRAQYF
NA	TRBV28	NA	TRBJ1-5	TGTGCCAGCAGTTTAACTGCGGCAGTGCTTAGCAATCAGCCCCAGCATTTT	CASSLTAAVLSNQPQHF
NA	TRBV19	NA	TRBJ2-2	TGTGCCAGTTGTCCAATCAGAGGCCCACTGTGGGGCACCGGGGAGCTGTTTTTT	CASCPIRGPLWGTGELFF
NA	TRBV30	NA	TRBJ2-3	TGTGCCTGGAGTAGAGGGGTAGGCACAGATACGCAGTATTTT	CAWSRGVGTDTQYF
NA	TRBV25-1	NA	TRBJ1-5	TGTGCCAGCAGTGATAATGGGGGACCGGATCAGCCCCAGCATTTT	CASSDNGGPDQPQHF
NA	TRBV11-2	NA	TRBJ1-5	TGTGCCAGCAGCTGGAACAGGGATCAGCCCCAGCATTTT	CASSWNRDQPQHF
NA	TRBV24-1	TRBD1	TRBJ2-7	TGTGCCACCAGTCGGGACAGGGGCGATTACGAGCAGTACTTC	CATSRDRGDYEQYF
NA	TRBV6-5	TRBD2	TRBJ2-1	TGTGCCAGCAGACTAGCGGGAGTCAATGAGCAGTTCTTC	CASRLAGVNEQFF
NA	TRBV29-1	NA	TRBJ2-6	TGCAGCGTTGAAATGCACCCAAGCTCTGGGGCCAACGTCCTGACTTTC	CSVEMHPSSGANVLTF
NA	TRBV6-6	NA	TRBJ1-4	TGTGCCAGCAGTTACACCTCAGAACGAACAGAAAAACTGTTTTTT	CASSYTSERTEKLFF
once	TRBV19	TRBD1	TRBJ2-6	TGTGCCAGTACCCCGGACAGGGTTTCGTTTGGAGGGGCCAACGTCCTGACTTTC	CASTPDRVSFGGANVLTF
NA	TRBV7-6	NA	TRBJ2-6	TGTGCCAGCAGCACCCGACGGTTTCGAGGCTCTGGGGCCAACGTCCTGACTTTC	CASSTRRFRGSGANVLTF
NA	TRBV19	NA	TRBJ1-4	TGTGCCAGTAGTATTTTCCGGCTGGGAGGTAATGAAAAACTGTTTTTT	CASSIFRLGGNEKLFF
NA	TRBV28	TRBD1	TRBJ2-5	TGTGCCAGCCTCGACAGGGGAAAAGAGACCCAGTACTTC	CASLDRGKETQYF
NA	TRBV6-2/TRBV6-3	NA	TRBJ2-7	TGTGCCAGCAGTAGGACCCAATACGAGCAGTACTTC	CASSRTQYEQYF
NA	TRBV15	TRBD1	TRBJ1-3	TGTGCCACCAGCACACCGGGACAGGAAAGAAACACCATATATTTT	CATSTPGQERNTIYF
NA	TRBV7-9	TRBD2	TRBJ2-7	TGTGCCAGCAGCATCCTAGCGGGTTGGGAGCAGTACTTC	CASSILAGWEQYF
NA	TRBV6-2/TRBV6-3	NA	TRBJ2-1	TGTGCCAGCAGTTACTGGACACTCCGGACAGCGGACGGCTACAATGAGCAGTTCTTC	CASSYWTLRTADGYNEQFF
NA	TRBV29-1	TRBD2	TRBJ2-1	TGCAGCGTTGAAGATCTGGGGACTAGCGGGAGGTTGTCCTACAATGAGCAGTTCTTC	CSVEDLGTSGRLSYNEQFF
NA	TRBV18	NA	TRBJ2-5	TGTGCCAGCTCACCACAGGTCCAGGGACGAGAGACCCAGTACTTC	CASSPQVQGRETQYF
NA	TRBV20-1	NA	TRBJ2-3	TGCAGTGCCGCTCTTGCCGATACGCAGTATTTT	CSAALADTQYF
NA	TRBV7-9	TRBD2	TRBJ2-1	TGTGCCAGCAGAACCCCCGGGACTAGCGGGAGGGGTTCCAATGAGCAGTTCTTC	CASRTPGTSGRGSNEQFF
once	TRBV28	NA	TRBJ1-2	TGTGCCAGCAGTTTCCCCCAGGGTCGGGGCTATGGCTACACCTTC	CASSFPQGRGYGYTF
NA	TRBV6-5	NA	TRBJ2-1	TGTGCCAGCAGTTTGACCCCGGGGGCCTACAATGAGCAGTTCTTC	CASSLTPGAYNEQFF
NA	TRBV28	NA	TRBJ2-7	TGTGCCACTAAACCGGGGCGGGGACTCTACGAGCAGTACTTC	CATKPGRGLYEQYF
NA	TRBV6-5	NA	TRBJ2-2	TGTGCCAGCAGTCCTACTAGCACCGGGGAGCTGTTTTTT	CASSPTSTGELFF
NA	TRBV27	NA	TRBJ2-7	TGTGCCAGCAGTTCGGTCGGGGGAGATGACGAGCAGTACTTC	CASSSVGGDDEQYF
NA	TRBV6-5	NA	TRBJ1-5	TGTGCCAGCGAAGCCAGGGAGGCCCAGCATTTT	CASEAREAQHF
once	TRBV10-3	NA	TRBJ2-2	TGTGCCATCAGTGGTAGTTCCCTCGCCGGGGAGCTGTTTTTT	CAISGSSLAGELFF
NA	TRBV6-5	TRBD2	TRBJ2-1	TGTGCCAGCAGGTACTTAGCGGGGGCCTACAATGAGCAGTTCTTC	CASRYLAGAYNEQFF
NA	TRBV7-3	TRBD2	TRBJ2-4	TGTGCCAGCAGCCCGCAGGGACTAGCGGGCGCCAAAAACATTCAGTACTTC	CASSPQGLAGAKNIQYF
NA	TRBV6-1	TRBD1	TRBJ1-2	TGTGCCAGCAGTGAGACAGGGTCTAACTATGGCTACACCTTC	CASSETGSNYGYTF
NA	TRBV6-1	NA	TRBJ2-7	TGTGCCAGCAGTGAAAACCTGGAGCAGTACTTC	CASSENLEQYF
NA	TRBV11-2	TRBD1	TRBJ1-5	TGTGCCAGCAGCGCCCGGACAGGCGTCTATCAGCCCCAGCATTTT	CASSARTGVYQPQHF
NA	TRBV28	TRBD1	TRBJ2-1	TGTGCCAGCAGGCCACTAACAGGGGACAATGAGCAGTTCTTC	CASRPLTGDNEQFF